The next 2 T cell receptor beta chains were all read from a single sample in a study of T cell clonality in common variable immunodeficiency (dated by TCRdb to 2014 to 2015). What the study reported, not specific to this receptor: Reportedly, TCRbeta sequences from CVID had fewer deletions and N-nucleotide insertions, and highly modified clones with 13 or more V deletions were absent from CVID.

The antigens for these receptors are not known. Library preparation used the immunoSEQ multiplex PCR assay. TCRdb retrieved this table from immuneACCESS and kept in-frame rearrangements only. Not all clones are present; in checked studies, unresolved V genes account for under half, and no reason is known for the remainder. The table puts 25,000 or so clones in this sample, none counted just once. Around 10% of the sample is taken by the ten largest. Sequencing was done on a sample of peripheral blood mononuclear cells. These receptors were obtained from a human donor with common variable immunodeficiency.

This clone was seen at least ten times. The missing CDR3 end, 3 residues past where the read stops, is filled in from the germline J gene. The chain employs TRBV20-1 and TRBJ2-3; D is perhaps TRBD2 (6 bases). The length of the CDR3 is 12 residues. Germline values: CDR1 DFQATT, CDR2 SNEGSKA (reference sequence). V gave up 7 bases and J gave up 5 bases, with 13 bases separating them. This chain's CDR3 is CSERPGLDTQYF. The covered CDR3 bases are TGCAGTGAGCGCCCGGGACTAGATACG.

In this sample, this clone turned up many times. The read is 3 residues too short to cover the CDR3 end, so that end is filled in from the germline J gene. The gene calls are TRBV5-6 and TRBJ2-7; 8 positions agree with TRBD1. The V and J ends lost 3 bases and 0 bases, in that order; junction bases with no gene match: 2. The V gene's germline CDR1 is SGHDT and CDR2 YYEEEE. This CDR3 is built from 14 residues. The CDR3: CASSSTGGSYEQYF. The sequenced CDR3 bases are TGTGCCAGCAGCTCTACAGGGGGCTCCTACGAG.